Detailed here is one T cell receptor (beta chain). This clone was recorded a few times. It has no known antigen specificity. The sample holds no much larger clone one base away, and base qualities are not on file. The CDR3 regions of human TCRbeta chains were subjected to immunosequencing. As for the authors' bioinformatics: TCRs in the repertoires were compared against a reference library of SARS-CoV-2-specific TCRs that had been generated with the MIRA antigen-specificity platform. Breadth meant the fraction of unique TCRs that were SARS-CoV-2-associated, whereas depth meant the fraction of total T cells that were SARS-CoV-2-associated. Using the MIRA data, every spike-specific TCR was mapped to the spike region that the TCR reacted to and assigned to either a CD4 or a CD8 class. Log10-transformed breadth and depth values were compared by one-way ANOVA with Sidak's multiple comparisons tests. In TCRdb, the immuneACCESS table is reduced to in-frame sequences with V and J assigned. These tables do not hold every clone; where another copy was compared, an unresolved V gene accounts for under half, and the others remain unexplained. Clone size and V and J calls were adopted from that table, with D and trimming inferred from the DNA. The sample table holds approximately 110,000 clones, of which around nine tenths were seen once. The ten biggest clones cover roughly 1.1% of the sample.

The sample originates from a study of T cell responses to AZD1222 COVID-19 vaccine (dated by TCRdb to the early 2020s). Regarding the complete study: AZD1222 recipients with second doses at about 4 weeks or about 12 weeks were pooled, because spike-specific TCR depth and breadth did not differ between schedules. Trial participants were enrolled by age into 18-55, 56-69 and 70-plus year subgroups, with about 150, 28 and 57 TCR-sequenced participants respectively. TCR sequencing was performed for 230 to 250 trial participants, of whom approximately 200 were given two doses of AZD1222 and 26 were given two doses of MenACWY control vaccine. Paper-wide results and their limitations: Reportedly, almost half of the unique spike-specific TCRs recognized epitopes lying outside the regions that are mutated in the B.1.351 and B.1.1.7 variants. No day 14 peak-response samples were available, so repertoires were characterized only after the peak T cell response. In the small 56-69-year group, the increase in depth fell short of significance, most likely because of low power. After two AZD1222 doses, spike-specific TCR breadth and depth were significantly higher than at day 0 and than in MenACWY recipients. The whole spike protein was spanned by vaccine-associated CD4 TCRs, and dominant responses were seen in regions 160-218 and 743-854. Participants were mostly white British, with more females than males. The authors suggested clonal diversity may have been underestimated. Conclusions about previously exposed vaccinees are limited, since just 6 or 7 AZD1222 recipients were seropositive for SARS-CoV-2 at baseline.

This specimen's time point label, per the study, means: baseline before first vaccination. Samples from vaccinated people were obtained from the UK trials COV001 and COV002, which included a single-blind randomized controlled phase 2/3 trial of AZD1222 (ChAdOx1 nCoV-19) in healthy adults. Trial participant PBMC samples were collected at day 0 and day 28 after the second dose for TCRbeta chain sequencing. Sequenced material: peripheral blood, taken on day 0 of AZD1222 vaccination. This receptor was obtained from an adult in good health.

The CDR3 region: CASSGSGSVGEKLFF. The DNA sequence is given as TGTGCCAGCAGTGGCTCAGGGTCGGTCGGAGAAAAACTGTTTTTT. The chain uses TRBV2 and TRBJ1-4, with a weak D call of TRBD1 (5 bases match). From cysteine to phenylalanine, the CDR3 is 15 amino acids long. Just CDR3 DNA is preserved here, 45 bases in frame from base 1. The V end loses 4 bases and the J end loses 8 bases, and a stretch of 17 bases separates them. In the germline V gene, CDR1 corresponds to SNHLY and CDR2 to FYNNEI. The variable domain in full, with residues beyond the CDR3 obtained from the reference TRBV2 and TRBJ1-4 genes, is EPEVTQTPSHQVTQMGQEVILRCVPISNHLYFYWYRQILGQKVEFLVSFYNNEISEKSEIFDDQFSVERPDGSNFTLKIRSTKLEDSAMYFCASSGSGSVGEKLFFGSGTQLSVL.